A selection of T cell receptor beta chains follows, all from one sample in a study of Graves' ophthalmopathy and Graves' hyperthyroidism. TCRdb re-called the multiplex PCR reads through MiXCR, storing one row per CDR3 protein. The sample lists around 600,000 distinct CDR3 sequences; approximately 39% were seen once. The sample taken for sequencing was peripheral blood. The source of these receptors is an adult man with Graves' ophthalmopathy. Each CDR3 is given with its conserved first and last residue.

j_gene: TRBJ2-6
v_gene: TRBV2
CDR3aa: CASNKAVSGANVLTF

j_gene: TRBJ2-7
v_gene: TRBV15
CDR3aa: CATSSLIGGTPYEQYF

j_gene: TRBJ2-6
v_gene: TRBV2
CDR3aa: CASVRGHSGANVLTF

j_gene: TRBJ1-4
v_gene: TRBV14
CDR3aa: CASSQVGGGKLFF

j_gene: TRBJ1-5
v_gene: TRBV10-3
CDR3aa: CAISDRVGNQPQHF

j_gene: TRBJ1-1
v_gene: TRBV24-1
CDR3aa: CASSGRRDRAEAFF

j_gene: TRBJ1-2
v_gene: TRBV29-1
CDR3aa: CSLGGQGLTGYTF

j_gene: TRBJ2-1
v_gene: TRBV7-2
CDR3aa: CASSTVAETYNEQFF

j_gene: TRBJ1-4
v_gene: TRBV7-3
CDR3aa: CASSSREITTNEKLFF

j_gene: TRBJ2-1
v_gene: TRBV6-5
CDR3aa: CASSFGGRTLFYNEQFF

j_gene: TRBJ2-7
v_gene: TRBV29-1
CDR3aa: CSVEGLAGGSYEQYF

j_gene: TRBJ2-2
v_gene: TRBV7-2
CDR3aa: CASSQWRTGDTGELFF

j_gene: TRBJ2-7
v_gene: TRBV12-3/TRBV12-4
CDR3aa: CASSPGQAFSYEQYF

j_gene: TRBJ1-2
v_gene: TRBV29-1
CDR3aa: CSVTSAGNYGYTF

j_gene: TRBJ1-5
v_gene: TRBV12-3/TRBV12-4
CDR3aa: CASRPAGGRNQPQHF

j_gene: TRBJ2-2
v_gene: TRBV28
CDR3aa: CASSFRFTGELFF

j_gene: TRBJ1-4
v_gene: TRBV20-1
CDR3aa: CSASLTATNEKLFF

j_gene: TRBJ1-5
v_gene: TRBV5-1
CDR3aa: CASSHPRGSNQPQHF

j_gene: TRBJ1-2
v_gene: TRBV2
CDR3aa: CASSGFIRIGYTF

j_gene: TRBJ1-2
v_gene: TRBV7-2
CDR3aa: CASSWRVGPTGYTF

j_gene: TRBJ1-4
v_gene: TRBV12-3/TRBV12-4
CDR3aa: CASSFGTGGVHEKLFF

j_gene: TRBJ1-2
v_gene: TRBV7-6
CDR3aa: CASSSGRPHGYTF

j_gene: TRBJ1-5
v_gene: TRBV12-5
CDR3aa: CASGSQGHSNQPQHF

j_gene: TRBJ2-7
v_gene: TRBV4-1
CDR3aa: CASSQTHPSTEQYF

j_gene: TRBJ2-2
v_gene: TRBV6-5
CDR3aa: CASRGDRVTGELFF

j_gene: TRBJ2-7
v_gene: TRBV2
CDR3aa: CASRTGPKSTEQYF

j_gene: TRBJ1-1
v_gene: TRBV20-1
CDR3aa: CSLLSGGADNEAFF

j_gene: TRBJ1-1
v_gene: TRBV7-9
CDR3aa: CASSSNRGQFF

j_gene: TRBJ2-7
v_gene: TRBV12-3/TRBV12-4
CDR3aa: CASSSSDRTSYEQYF

j_gene: TRBJ1-1
v_gene: TRBV5-1
CDR3aa: CATKTGQNTEAFF

j_gene: TRBJ1-1
v_gene: TRBV5-4
CDR3aa: CASSLPPGLNTEAFF

j_gene: TRBJ2-7
v_gene: TRBV9
CDR3aa: CASSVFVAGEPGYEQYF

j_gene: TRBJ1-1
v_gene: TRBV20-1
CDR3aa: CSGGKRGLNTEAFF

j_gene: TRBJ2-7
v_gene: TRBV7-2
CDR3aa: CASSLAGEYEQYF

j_gene: TRBJ1-1
v_gene: TRBV12-3/TRBV12-4
CDR3aa: CASSLQGGQEAFF

j_gene: TRBJ2-5
v_gene: TRBV4-3
CDR3aa: CASSQLGQGETQYF

j_gene: TRBJ2-5
v_gene: TRBV29-1
CDR3aa: CSASPGTGIVDQYF

j_gene: TRBJ1-1
v_gene: TRBV5-8
CDR3aa: CASSLMASPVNTEAFF

j_gene: TRBJ2-6
v_gene: TRBV2
CDR3aa: CASRRTSSGANVLTF

j_gene: TRBJ2-7
v_gene: TRBV10-3
CDR3aa: CAIRRQGATGEGYEQYF

j_gene: TRBJ2-7
v_gene: TRBV20-1
CDR3aa: CSASGTGLRQYF

j_gene: TRBJ1-4
v_gene: TRBV2
CDR3aa: CASSEARFF

j_gene: TRBJ2-2
v_gene: TRBV7-9
CDR3aa: CASRLAGNTGELFF

j_gene: TRBJ1-6
v_gene: TRBV12-3/TRBV12-4
CDR3aa: CASSLLLGGSPLHF

j_gene: TRBJ1-5
v_gene: TRBV5-6
CDR3aa: CASSLAYQGAASNQPQHF

j_gene: TRBJ1-3
v_gene: TRBV7-9
CDR3aa: CASSSLRVGNTIYF

j_gene: TRBJ1-5
v_gene: TRBV2
CDR3aa: CASSEQGASNQPQHF

j_gene: TRBJ1-5
v_gene: TRBV4-1
CDR3aa: CASSQERLAGRRNQPQHF

j_gene: TRBJ2-7
v_gene: TRBV9
CDR3aa: CASSAGRRDSIYEQYF

j_gene: TRBJ2-5
v_gene: TRBV2
CDR3aa: CASRLPGLRETQYF

j_gene: TRBJ1-1
v_gene: TRBV5-1
CDR3aa: CASIPGPSNTEAFF

j_gene: TRBJ2-1
v_gene: TRBV20-1
CDR3aa: CSARRLAGVDEQFF

j_gene: TRBJ2-7
v_gene: TRBV6-5
CDR3aa: CASSYHGDSTYEQYF

j_gene: TRBJ2-1
v_gene: TRBV25-1
CDR3aa: CASSEYTVYNEQFF

j_gene: TRBJ1-2
v_gene: TRBV12-3/TRBV12-4
CDR3aa: CASSPSRGYTF

j_gene: TRBJ1-1
v_gene: TRBV12-3/TRBV12-4
CDR3aa: CASSPGLYTEAFF

j_gene: TRBJ1-2
v_gene: TRBV5-6
CDR3aa: CASSLMTAYGYGYTF

j_gene: TRBJ2-6
v_gene: TRBV7-2
CDR3aa: CASSNRDIDYSGANVLTF

j_gene: TRBJ1-6
v_gene: TRBV7-2
CDR3aa: CASSLRYRDTPSLHSPLHF